This entry is about one TCR beta chain. Its target is unknown. This sample stems from a study of T cells after posttransplantation cyclophosphamide. Using immunoSEQ multiplex PCR, the repertoire was profiled, and TCRdb retains in-frame clones only, with some absent. This table has some 10,000 clones, 86% appearing once. Study-wide findings and caveats: After PTCy, TRB diversity resembled that of CNI/methotrexate controls. Later post-transplant blood repertoires were often dominated by donor CD8+ memory clones.

Busulfan-fludarabine conditioning, marrow transplant, and cyclophosphamide on days +3 and +4 were administered. This sequence was found in a male patient aged 25-45 years who received an allogeneic stem cell transplant from a related donor, was CMV-positive, and had acute GVHD only. The graft donor may be the source of some T cells. The specimen was CD4+ T cells sorted from PBMCs, collected after allogeneic stem cell transplant with posttransplant cyclophosphamide.

The CDR3 coding sequence is TGCGCCAGCAGCCAGGACAGGGGACTTCTACCTAATGAAAAACTGTTTTTT. This codes for CASSQDRGLLPNEKLFF. The chain combines TRBV10-1 with TRBJ1-4, with 9 bases identical to TRBD1. The CDR3 covers 17 residues. Per the germline V gene, CDR1 is WNHNN and CDR2 is SYGVQD (reference sequence). V trimming: 6 bases; J trimming: 3 bases; junction bases outside the gene matches: 11.